This paragraph reports one T cell receptor beta chain. These data originate in a study of blood T cell repertoires in COVID-19. Source study methods: The assay estimated nucleated cells by amplifying reference gene primers. Clones were sequenced by immunoSEQ multiplex PCR, and TCRdb holds only the in-frame ones, with some missing. The V and J calls and clone size were taken over from that table, and D and trimming were inferred from the DNA. This sample has 150,000 to 190,000 clones, with over 60% found just once. The ends lost 2 bases at V and 5 bases at J; junction bases unmatched: 9. Germline CDR1 is MNHEY and CDR2 is SVGEGT. This CDR3 region has 17 residues.

The sequence derives from a woman of 80 years or more with acute or convalescent COVID-19. The sequenced material came from peripheral blood. V is TRBV6-2 or TRBV6-3 and J is TRBJ2-5; 12 nucleotides align to TRBD2. CDR3 bases: TGTGCCAGCAGTTACCTCCCTAGCGGGAGGGCCCAGGAGACCCAGTACTTC. Translating gives CASSYLPSGRAQETQYF.